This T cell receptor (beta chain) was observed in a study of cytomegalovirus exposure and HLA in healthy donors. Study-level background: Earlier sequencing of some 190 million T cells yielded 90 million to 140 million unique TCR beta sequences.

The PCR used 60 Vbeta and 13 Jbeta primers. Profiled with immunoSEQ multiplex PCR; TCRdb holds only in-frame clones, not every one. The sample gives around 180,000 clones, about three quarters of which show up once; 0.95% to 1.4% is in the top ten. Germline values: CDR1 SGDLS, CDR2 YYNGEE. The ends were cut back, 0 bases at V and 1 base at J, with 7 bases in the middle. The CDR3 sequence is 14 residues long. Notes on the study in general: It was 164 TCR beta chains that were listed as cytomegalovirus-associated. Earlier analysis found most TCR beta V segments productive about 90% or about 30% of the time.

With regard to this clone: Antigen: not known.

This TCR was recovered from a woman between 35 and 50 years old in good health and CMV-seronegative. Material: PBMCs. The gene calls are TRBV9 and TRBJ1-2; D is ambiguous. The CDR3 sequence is CASSVDGSNYGYTF. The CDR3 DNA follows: TGTGCCAGCAGCGTAGATGGCAGTAACTATGGCTACACCTTC.